This is a list of T cell receptor beta chains from one sample in a study of post-analysis software for immune sequencing data. TCRdb ran MiXCR on the PCR reads and lists one entry per CDR3 protein. Of some 890,000 distinct CDR3 sequences detected, about 50% appear once; the ten largest clones hold around 4.5%. The material sequenced was blood. Receptor source: a girl aged 5-17 years with multiple sclerosis. Both conserved end residues are part of each CDR3. A D gene is named only where the DNA matches it firmly. A clone size is listed for some rows: how often the clone was seen (once, few, many), or a class if it is expanded.

NA NA TRBJ2-7 TRBV3-1 CASSLTLGFREQYF TGTGCCAGCAGCCTTACCCTAGGTTTCCGCGAGCAGTACTTC
NA NA TRBJ2-7 TRBV10-3 CAISRGEAYEQYF TGTGCCATCAGTAGAGGGGAAGCCTACGAGCAGTACTTC
NA NA TRBJ2-1 TRBV6-1 CASRVFSGGYYNEQFF TGTGCCAGCAGAGTCTTTAGCGGTGGTTATTACAATGAGCAGTTCTTC
NA NA TRBJ1-6 TRBV9 CASSPREGNYKSPLHF TGTGCCAGCAGCCCCCGGGAGGGTAACTATAAATCACCCCTCCACTTT
NA NA TRBJ2-3 TRBV7-9 CASSLGLAREPTDTQYF TGTGCCAGCAGCTTAGGGCTAGCTAGAGAGCCCACAGATACGCAGTATTTT
NA NA TRBJ2-5 TRBV3-1 CASSHQGPQETQYF TGTGCCAGCAGCCATCAAGGACCCCAAGAGACCCAGTACTTC
NA NA TRBJ2-1 TRBV7-7 CASSVDPDPYNEQFF TGTGCCAGCAGCGTAGACCCCGACCCTTACAATGAGCAGTTCTTC
few NA TRBJ2-6 TRBV6-1 CASSPRHGTFAGANVLTF TGTGCCAGCAGTCCACGTCACGGGACCTTCGCCGGGGCCAACGTCCTGACTTTC
few TRBD1 TRBJ1-2 TRBV3-1 CASSQKDRTNYGYTF TGTGCCAGCAGCCAAAAGGACAGGACGAACTATGGCTACACCTTC
NA NA TRBJ1-5 TRBV5-1 CASSPGAGSDLSNQPQHF TGCGCCAGCAGCCCAGGGGCGGGTTCAGACCTTAGCAATCAGCCCCAGCATTTT
NA NA TRBJ2-7 TRBV12-3/TRBV12-4 CASTESNMGSYEQYF TGTGCCAGCACCGAGTCTAATATGGGCTCCTACGAGCAGTACTTC
NA NA TRBJ2-1 TRBV5-1 CASSLEVSEQFF TGCGCCAGCAGCTTGGAGGTTTCGGAGCAGTTCTTC
once TRBD2 TRBJ2-5 TRBV12-3/TRBV12-4 CVSRRTSGTEETQYF TGTGTCAGCAGAAGGACTAGCGGCACTGAGGAGACCCAGTACTTC
few NA TRBJ2-5 TRBV5-4 CASSRQPWGLQETQYF TGTGCCAGCAGCCGTCAACCGTGGGGACTCCAAGAGACCCAGTACTTC
few TRBD1 TRBJ1-5 TRBV6-5 CASSYSTGGLTSNQPQHF TGTGCCAGCAGTTACTCCACAGGGGGGCTTACTAGCAATCAGCCCCAGCATTTT
NA NA TRBJ2-1 TRBV5-1 CASSFHPFRASSYNEQFF TGCGCCAGCAGCTTCCATCCTTTTCGAGCGAGCTCCTACAATGAGCAGTTCTTC
NA TRBD1 TRBJ2-7 TRBV7-9 CASSDAGTGNFYEQYF TGTGCCAGCAGCGATGCCGGGACAGGGAATTTCTACGAGCAGTACTTC
few NA TRBJ1-6 TRBV12-3/TRBV12-4 CASSRRTPGDNSPLHF TGTGCCAGCAGTCGGAGGACGCCTGGGGATAATTCACCCCTCCACTTT
NA TRBD2 TRBJ2-5 TRBV14 CASSPLTSGGETQYF TGTGCCAGCAGCCCCCTCACTAGCGGGGGGGAGACCCAGTACTTC
NA NA TRBJ2-4 TRBV12-5 CASGHRVLAKNIQYF TGTGCTAGTGGCCACCGGGTCCTAGCCAAAAACATTCAGTACTTC
NA TRBD2 TRBJ2-1 TRBV20-1 CSAYGLAGTYNEQFF TGCAGTGCTTACGGACTAGCGGGAACCTACAATGAGCAGTTCTTC
NA NA TRBJ1-2 TRBV20-1 CSAFPGTLYGYTF TGCAGTGCCTTCCCCGGGACACTCTATGGCTACACCTTC
few NA TRBJ1-2 TRBV29-1 CSVVSSYGYTF TGCAGCGTTGTGTCAAGCTATGGCTACACCTTC
many NA TRBJ1-2 TRBV12-3/TRBV12-4 CASSQGNYGYTF TGCGCCAGCAGCCAAGGGAACTATGGCTACACCTTC
NA NA TRBJ2-6 TRBV5-1 CASSLAPGVRSSGANVLTF TGCGCCAGCAGCTTGGCCCCCGGGGTACGGAGCTCTGGGGCCAACGTCCTGACTTTC
NA NA TRBJ1-6 TRBV10-3 CAISEVRQGNSPLHF TGTGCCATCAGTGAGGTTCGGCAGGGTAATTCACCCCTCCACTTT
NA NA TRBJ2-4 TRBV2 CASRMDSGNIQYF TGTGCCAGCAGGATGGATAGCGGAAACATTCAGTACTTC
NA NA TRBJ1-2 TRBV5-1 CASSLGVSAYGYTF TGCGCCAGCAGCTTAGGGGTTTCCGCTTATGGCTACACCTTC
NA NA TRBJ2-3 TRBV5-1 CASSLAHAGDTQYF TGCGCCAGCAGCTTGGCCCACGCTGGAGATACGCAGTATTTT
NA NA TRBJ2-3 TRBV7-9 CASSLSGGDGTDTQYF TGTGCCAGCAGCTTATCGGGGGGCGATGGCACAGATACGCAGTATTTT
NA NA TRBJ2-1 TRBV7-6 CASSLEETFNEQFF TGTGCCAGCAGCTTAGAGGAGACCTTCAATGAGCAGTTCTTC
few NA TRBJ2-7 TRBV2 CASTPLYEQYF TGTGCCAGCACACCGCTCTACGAGCAGTACTTC
NA NA TRBJ2-7 TRBV4-1 CASSQDRATTSYEQYF TGCGCCAGCAGCCAAGATCGGGCTACTACTTCCTACGAGCAGTACTTC
NA NA TRBJ1-2 TRBV5-1 CASSLEGPPNTYGYTF TGCGCCAGCAGCTTGGAGGGCCCACCAAATACTTATGGCTACACCTTC
NA NA TRBJ2-5 TRBV5-1 CASSRRWSLGPRQETQYF TGCGCCAGCAGCCGACGATGGAGTTTAGGGCCTCGCCAAGAGACCCAGTACTTC
few NA TRBJ1-2 TRBV10-3 CAISEAAANYGYTF TGTGCCATCAGTGAGGCAGCCGCTAACTATGGCTACACCTTC
once NA TRBJ2-7 TRBV12-3/TRBV12-4 CASSQTRSIEQYF TGTGCCAGCAGCCAAACCCGGAGTATCGAGCAGTACTTC
NA TRBD1 TRBJ1-6 TRBV12-3/TRBV12-4 CASIAGGVRENSPLHF TGTGCCAGCATCGCAGGGGGGGTAAGAGAGAATTCACCCCTCCACTTT